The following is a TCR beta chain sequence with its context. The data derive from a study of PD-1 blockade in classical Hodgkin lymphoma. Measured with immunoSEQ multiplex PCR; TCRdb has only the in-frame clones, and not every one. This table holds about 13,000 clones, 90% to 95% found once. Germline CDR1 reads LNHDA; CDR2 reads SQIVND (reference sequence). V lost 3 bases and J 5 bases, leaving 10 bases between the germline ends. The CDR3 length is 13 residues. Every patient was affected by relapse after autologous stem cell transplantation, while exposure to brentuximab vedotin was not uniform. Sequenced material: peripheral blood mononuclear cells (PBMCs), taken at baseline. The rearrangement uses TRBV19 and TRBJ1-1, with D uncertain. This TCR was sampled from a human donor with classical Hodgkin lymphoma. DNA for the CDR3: TGTGCCAGTAGTATGGTCCGGGGAACTGAAGCTTTCTTT. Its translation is CASSMVRGTEAFF.